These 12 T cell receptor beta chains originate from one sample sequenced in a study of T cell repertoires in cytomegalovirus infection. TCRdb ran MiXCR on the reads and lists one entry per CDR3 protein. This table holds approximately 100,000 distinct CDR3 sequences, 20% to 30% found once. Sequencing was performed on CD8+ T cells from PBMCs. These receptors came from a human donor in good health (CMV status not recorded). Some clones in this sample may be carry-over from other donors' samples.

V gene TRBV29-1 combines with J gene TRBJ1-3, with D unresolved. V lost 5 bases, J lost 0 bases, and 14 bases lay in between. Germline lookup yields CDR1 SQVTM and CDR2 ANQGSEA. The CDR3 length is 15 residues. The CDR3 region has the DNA TGCAGCGTTTACGTCACATCAGGCTCTGGAAACACCATATATTTT. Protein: CSVYVTSGSGNTIYF.

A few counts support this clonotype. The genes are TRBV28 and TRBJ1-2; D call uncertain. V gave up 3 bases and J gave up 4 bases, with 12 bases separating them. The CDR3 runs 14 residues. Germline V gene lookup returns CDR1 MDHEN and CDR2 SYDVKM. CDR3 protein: CASSLNRGFYGYTF. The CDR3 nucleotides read TGTGCCAGCAGTTTGAATCGGGGTTTCTATGGCTACACCTTC.

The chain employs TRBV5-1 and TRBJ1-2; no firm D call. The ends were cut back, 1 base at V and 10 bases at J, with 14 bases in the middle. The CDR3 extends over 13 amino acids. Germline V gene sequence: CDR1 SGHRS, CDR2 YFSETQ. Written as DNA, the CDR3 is TGCGCCAGCAGCTTGTCCGGGAGTACGAACTACACCTTC. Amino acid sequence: CASSLSGSTNYTF.

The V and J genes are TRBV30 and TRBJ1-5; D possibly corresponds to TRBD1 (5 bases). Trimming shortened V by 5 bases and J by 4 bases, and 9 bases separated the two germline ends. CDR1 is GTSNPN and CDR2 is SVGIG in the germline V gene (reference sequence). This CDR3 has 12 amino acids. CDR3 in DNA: TGTGCCTGGGGGGACGGGAATCAGCCCCAGCATTTT. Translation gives CAWGDGNQPQHF.

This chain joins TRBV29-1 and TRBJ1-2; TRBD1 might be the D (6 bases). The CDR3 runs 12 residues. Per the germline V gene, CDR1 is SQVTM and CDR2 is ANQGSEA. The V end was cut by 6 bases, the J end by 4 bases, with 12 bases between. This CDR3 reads CSVEQGTYGYTF. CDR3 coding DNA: TGCAGCGTGGAACAGGGAACCTATGGCTACACCTTC. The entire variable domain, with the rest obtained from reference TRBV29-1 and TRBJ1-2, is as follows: SAVISQKPSRDICQRGTSLTIQCQVDSQVTMMFWYRQQPGQSLTLIATANQGSEATYESGFVIDKFPISRPNLTFSTLTVSNMSPEDSSIYLCSVEQGTYGYTFGSGTRLTVV.

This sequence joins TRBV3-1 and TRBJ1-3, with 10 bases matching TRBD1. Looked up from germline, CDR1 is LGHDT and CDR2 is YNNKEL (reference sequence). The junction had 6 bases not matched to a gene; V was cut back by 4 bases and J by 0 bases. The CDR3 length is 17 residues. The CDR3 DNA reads TGTGCCAGCAGCCCATCCTGGACAGGGGGCTCTGGAAACACCATATATTTT. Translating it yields CASSPSWTGGSGNTIYF.

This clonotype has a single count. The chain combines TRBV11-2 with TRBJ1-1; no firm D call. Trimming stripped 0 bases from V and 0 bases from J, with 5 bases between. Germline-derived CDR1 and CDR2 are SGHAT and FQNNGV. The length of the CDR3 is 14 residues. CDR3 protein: CASSLDTLNTEAFF. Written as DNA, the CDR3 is TGTGCCAGCAGCTTAGACACATTGAACACTGAAGCTTTCTTT.

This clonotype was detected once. CDR3 nucleotides: TGCAGTGCTAGAGATTTTATTGGGGACGCTTCCTACGAGCAGTACTTC. This sequence encodes CSARDFIGDASYEQYF. The V gene is TRBV20-1, the J gene TRBJ2-7; D may match TRBD1 or TRBD2 (5 bases each). The V end was cut by 0 bases, the J end by 1 base, with 16 bases between. CDR1 DFQATT and CDR2 SNEGSKA come from the germline V gene (reference sequence). The CDR3 totals 16 residues.

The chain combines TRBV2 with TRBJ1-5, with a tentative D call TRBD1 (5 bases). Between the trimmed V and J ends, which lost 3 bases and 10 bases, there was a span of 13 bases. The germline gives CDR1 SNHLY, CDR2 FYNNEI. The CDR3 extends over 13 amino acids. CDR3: CASSEGRGNPQHF. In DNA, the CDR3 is TGTGCCAGCAGTGAGGGGCGAGGGAATCCCCAGCATTTT.

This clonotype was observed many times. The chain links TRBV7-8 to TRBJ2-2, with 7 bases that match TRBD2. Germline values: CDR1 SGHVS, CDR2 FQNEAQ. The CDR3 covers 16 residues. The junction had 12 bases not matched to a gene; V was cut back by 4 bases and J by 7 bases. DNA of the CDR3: TGTGCCAGCAGCTCCGAGCGGGGTCGGGTGATCGGGGAGCTGTTTTTT. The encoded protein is CASSSERGRVIGELFF.

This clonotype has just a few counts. The CDR3 DNA follows: TGTGCCAGCAGTTTGACCCCGGGACAGGGTTGGAATGAGCAGTTCTTC. Protein product: CASSLTPGQGWNEQFF. The rearrangement links TRBV6-2 or TRBV6-3 to TRBJ2-1; 9 bases line up with TRBD1. The germline gives CDR1 MNHEY, CDR2 SVGEGT. The CDR3 contains 16 residues. Losses at the gene ends were 4 bases for V and 7 bases for J; bases not matched to a gene: 11.

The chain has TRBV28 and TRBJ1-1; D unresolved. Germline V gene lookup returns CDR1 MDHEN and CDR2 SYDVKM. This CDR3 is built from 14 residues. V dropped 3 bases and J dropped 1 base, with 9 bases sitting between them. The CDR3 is CASSLRVGNTEAFF. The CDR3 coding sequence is TGTGCCAGCAGTTTGCGCGTAGGGAACACTGAAGCTTTCTTT.